This T cell receptor (beta chain) was obtained from a study of shared clonotypes between healthy human individuals. Study-wide context: For every donor, three CD4 naive, three CD4 memory, two CD8 naive and one CD8 memory plates were used. Study results and caveats: The study's rarefaction showed incomplete sorted-subset sequencing despite large depth. The sole specimen, blood, was sampled, and tissue repertoires likely differ.

Clones were sequenced by immunoSEQ multiplex PCR, and TCRdb holds only the in-frame ones, with some missing. The sample gives about 2.1 million clones, 85% to 95% of which show up once; about 1.8% is in the top ten. As concerns this clone: What it binds is unknown. Other DNA sequences in this specimen translate into the identical CDR3.

Germline loops: CDR1 SGDLS, CDR2 YYNGEE. This CDR3 comprises 15 residues. V dropped 5 bases and J dropped 4; count of bases not matched to a gene: 4. Positive CCR7 selection of CD45RO-negative cells yielded the naive CD8 cells, and terminally differentiated effector memory CD45RA+ cells were excluded. There were only Caucasian adults among the donors, and all lived in Nashville, Tennessee. The sequenced sample was naive CD8+ T cells from PBMCs. V is TRBV9 and J is TRBJ2-1, with TRBD2 matching over 12 bases. The clonotype was recovered from a man in his late teens or twenties in good health. Some clones in this sample may be carry-over from other donors' samples. The CDR3 loop reads CASSATSGGYNEQFF. The CDR3, as DNA: TGTGCCAGCAGTGCGACTAGCGGGGGATACAATGAGCAGTTCTTC.